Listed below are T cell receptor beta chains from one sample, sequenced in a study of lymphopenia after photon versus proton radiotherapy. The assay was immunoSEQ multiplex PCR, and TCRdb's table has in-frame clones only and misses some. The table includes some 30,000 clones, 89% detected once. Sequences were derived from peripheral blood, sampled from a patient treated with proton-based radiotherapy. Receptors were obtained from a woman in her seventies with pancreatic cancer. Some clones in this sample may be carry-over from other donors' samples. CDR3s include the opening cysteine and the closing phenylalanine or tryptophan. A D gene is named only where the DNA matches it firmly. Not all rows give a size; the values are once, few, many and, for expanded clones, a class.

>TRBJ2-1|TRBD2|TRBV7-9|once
TGTGCCAGCAGTCAGCAGACTAGCGGGGTCCTTAGCTCCTACAATGAGCAGTTCTTC
CASSQQTSGVLSSYNEQFF
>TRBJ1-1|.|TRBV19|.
TGTGCCAGTAGTGCCGGACTGCACCTGAACACTGAAGCTTTCTTT
CASSAGLHLNTEAFF
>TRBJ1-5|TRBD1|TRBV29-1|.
TGCAGCGTCGAACAGGGGGCCGGTCAGCCCCAGCATTTT
CSVEQGAGQPQHF
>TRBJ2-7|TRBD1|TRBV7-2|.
TGTGCCAGCAGCTTAGGTGGGACGACAGGGTACGAGCAGTACTTC
CASSLGGTTGYEQYF
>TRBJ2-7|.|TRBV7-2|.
TGTGCCAGCAGCCCTAGGGGGGAATTAAGCTCCTACGAGCAGTACTTC
CASSPRGELSSYEQYF
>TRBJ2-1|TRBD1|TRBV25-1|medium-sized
TGTGCCAGCAGGGGGACAGGGGTTTACAATGAGCAGTTCTTC
CASRGTGVYNEQFF
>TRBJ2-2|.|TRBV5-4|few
TGTGCCAGCAGCTTGGTTCAGGGAAACACCGGGGAGCTGTTTTTT
CASSLVQGNTGELFF
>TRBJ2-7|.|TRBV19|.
TGTGCCAGTAGTCCCCGGGAAAGAAGATTTGGCGAGCAGTACTTC
CASSPRERRFGEQYF
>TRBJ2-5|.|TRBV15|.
TGTGCCACCAGCGCCCGCAGGGACCAAGAGACCCAGTACTTC
CATSARRDQETQYF
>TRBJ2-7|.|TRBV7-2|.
TGTGCCAGCAGCTCTTTCTGGGGGGTGGGATTATACGAGCAGTACTTC
CASSSFWGVGLYEQYF
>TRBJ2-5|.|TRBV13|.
TGTGCCAGCAGCTTCGGGAATGCGGGCTTCACCTGGGGAGAGACCCAGTACTTC
CASSFGNAGFTWGETQYF
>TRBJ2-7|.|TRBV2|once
TGTGCCAGCAGTGATATGAGGGGGAGTGGCTACGAGCAGTACTTC
CASSDMRGSGYEQYF
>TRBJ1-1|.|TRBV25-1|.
TGTGCCAGCGGCCTAAGACAAGACACTGAAGCTTTCTTT
CASGLRQDTEAFF
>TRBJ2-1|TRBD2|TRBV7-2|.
TGTGCCAGCAGCTTGGAGAGCGGGAGCTCCTACAATGAGCAGTTCTTC
CASSLESGSSYNEQFF
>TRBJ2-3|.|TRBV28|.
TGTGCCAGCAGGCCTGCGATGGGGGGAGATACGCAGTATTTT
CASRPAMGGDTQYF
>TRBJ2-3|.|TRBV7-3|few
TGTGCCAGCAGCTTAGGTGGCTTGGGGTCAGATACGCAGTATTTT
CASSLGGLGSDTQYF
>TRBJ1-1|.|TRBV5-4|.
TGTGCCAGCAGCTTGGGAGGGGCGGGTGAGACTGAAGCTTTCTTT
CASSLGGAGETEAFF
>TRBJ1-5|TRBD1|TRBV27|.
TGTGCCAGCAGTCGGACAGGGACCCATCAGCCCCAGCATTTT
CASSRTGTHQPQHF